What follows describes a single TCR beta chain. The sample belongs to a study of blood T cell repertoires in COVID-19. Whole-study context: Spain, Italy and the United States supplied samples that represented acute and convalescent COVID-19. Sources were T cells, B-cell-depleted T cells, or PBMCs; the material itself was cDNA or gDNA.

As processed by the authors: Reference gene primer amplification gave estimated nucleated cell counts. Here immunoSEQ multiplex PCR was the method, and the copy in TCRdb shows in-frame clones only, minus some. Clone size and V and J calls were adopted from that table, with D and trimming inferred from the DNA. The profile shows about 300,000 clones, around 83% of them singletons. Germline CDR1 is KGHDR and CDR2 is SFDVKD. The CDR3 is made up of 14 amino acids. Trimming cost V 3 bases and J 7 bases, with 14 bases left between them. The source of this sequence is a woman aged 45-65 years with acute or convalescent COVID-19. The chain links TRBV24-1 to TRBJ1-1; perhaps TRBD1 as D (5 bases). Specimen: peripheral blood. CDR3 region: CATSDPTERSEAFF. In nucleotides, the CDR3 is TGTGCCACCAGTGATCCGACAGAGCGTAGTGAAGCTTTCTTT.